This T cell receptor beta chain stems from a study of blood T cells in healthy people across ages. With a J-beta primer mix and a sample-barcoded 5' primer, a second PCR ran about 6 to 11 cycles. TCRdb re-derived calls from the 5' RACE reads in MiXCR, one entry per CDR3 protein. The table has 700,000 or so distinct CDR3 sequences, about 24% seen once; the top ten hold around 21%. The germline gives CDR1 MGHDK, CDR2 SYGVNS. V lost 4 bases, J lost 4 bases, and 8 bases stayed unmatched. The length of the CDR3 is 16 residues. Healthy Caucasian individuals from Russia aged roughly 6 to 90 were enrolled as donors.

The chain carries TRBV25-1 and TRBJ2-5, with TRBD2 matching 11 bases. The sequenced sample consisted of blood. The source of this sequence is a man aged 65 to 85 in good health. CDR3 DNA: TGTGCCAGCAGTGGATTTAGACTAGCGGGGCGAGAGACCCAGTACTTC. Encoded protein: CASSGFRLAGRETQYF.